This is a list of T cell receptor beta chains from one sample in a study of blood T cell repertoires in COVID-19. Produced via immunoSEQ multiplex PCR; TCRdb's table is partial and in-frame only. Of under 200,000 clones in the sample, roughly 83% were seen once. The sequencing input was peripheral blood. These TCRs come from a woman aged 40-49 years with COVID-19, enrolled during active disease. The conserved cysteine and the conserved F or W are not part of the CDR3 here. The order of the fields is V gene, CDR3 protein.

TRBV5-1 ASSLGQSYNEQF
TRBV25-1 ASSAEAGGLNEQF
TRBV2 ASSPLPGLAGETDTQY
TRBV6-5 ASSYSSDRGIT
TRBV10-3 ATEAGTHQETQY
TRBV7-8 ASSWEGTGRSGGYT
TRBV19 ASSMRKTVTEAF
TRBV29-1 SVLMTMSYEQY
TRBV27 TSRTAGLAAYEQY
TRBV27 ASRGTGIDGYT
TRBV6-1 ASSEFPGQGFRDNSPLH